This T cell receptor beta chain originates from a study of CD8 T cells in ankylosing spondylitis. Notes on the study in general: Prior literature has documented some motif variants in synovial fluid and blood from reactive arthritis.

The junction had 10 bases not matched to a gene; V was cut back by 7 bases and J by 6 bases. Looked up from germline, CDR1 is ENHRY and CDR2 is SYGVKD. This CDR3 is built from 14 residues. There are many counts of this clonotype. Its antigen is currently unknown. In making TCR beta libraries, quantitative 5'-RACE with molecular barcodes was used. Each CDR3 protein gets one entry after TCRdb re-called the 5' RACE reads with MiXCR. This repertoire shows over 110,000 distinct CDR3 sequences, 7.5% to 9.5% found once; its top ten account for approximately 6.8%. Sequenced material: synovial fluid, either unsorted or a sorted T cell fraction (not recorded which). The chain employs TRBV10-3 and TRBJ1-2; 8 bases align to TRBD1. This receptor was obtained from a male donor with ankylosing spondylitis. CDR3 DNA: TGTGCCATCAAGGGCAGGGGGCAGGGTGATGGCTACACCTTC. This translates into CAIKGRGQGDGYTF.